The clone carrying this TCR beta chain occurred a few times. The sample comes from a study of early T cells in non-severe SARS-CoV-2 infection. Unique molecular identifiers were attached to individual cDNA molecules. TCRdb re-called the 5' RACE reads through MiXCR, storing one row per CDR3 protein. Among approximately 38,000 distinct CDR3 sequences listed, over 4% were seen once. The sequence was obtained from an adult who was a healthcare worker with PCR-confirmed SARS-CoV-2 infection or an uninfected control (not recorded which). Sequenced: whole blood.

In DNA form, the CDR3 reads TGTGCCAGCAGCTCCGGGGACCCCTACGAGCAGTACTTC. This codes for CASSSGDPYEQYF. The J gene is TRBJ2-7, the V gene TRBV7-9; TRBD1 or TRBD2 may be the D gene (5 bases each). The CDR3 length is 13 residues. CDR1 SEHNR and CDR2 FQNEAQ come from the germline V gene (reference sequence). The V and J ends lost 4 bases and 2 bases respectively, with 9 bases between them. The full variable domain, in which reference TRBV7-9 and TRBJ2-7 provide the parts outside the CDR3, is DTGVSQNPRHKITKRGQNVTFRCDPISEHNRLYWYRQTLGQGPEFLTYFQNEAQLEKSRLLSDRFSAERPKGSFSTLEIQRTEQGDSAMYLCASSSGDPYEQYFGPGTRLTVT.